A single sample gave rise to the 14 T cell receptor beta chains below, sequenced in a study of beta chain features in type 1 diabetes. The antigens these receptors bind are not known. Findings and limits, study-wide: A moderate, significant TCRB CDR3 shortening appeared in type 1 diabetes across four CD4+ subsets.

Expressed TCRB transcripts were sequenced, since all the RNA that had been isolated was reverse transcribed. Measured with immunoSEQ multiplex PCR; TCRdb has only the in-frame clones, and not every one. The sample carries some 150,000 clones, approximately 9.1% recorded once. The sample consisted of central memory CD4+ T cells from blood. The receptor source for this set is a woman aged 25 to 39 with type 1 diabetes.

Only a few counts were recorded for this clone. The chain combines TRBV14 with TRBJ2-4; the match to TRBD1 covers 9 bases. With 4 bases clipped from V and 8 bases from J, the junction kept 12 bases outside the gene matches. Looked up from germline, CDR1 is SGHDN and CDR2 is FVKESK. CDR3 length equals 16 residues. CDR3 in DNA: TGTGCCAGCAGCCTGACACAGGGGGCGCCCCTGGACATTCAGTACTTC. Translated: CASSLTQGAPLDIQYF.

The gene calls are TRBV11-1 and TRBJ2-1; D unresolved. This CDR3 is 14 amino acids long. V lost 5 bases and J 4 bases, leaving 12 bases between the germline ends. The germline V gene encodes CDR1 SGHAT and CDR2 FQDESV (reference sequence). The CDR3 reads CASSRMESYNEQFF. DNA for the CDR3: TGTGCCAGCAGCCGTATGGAGTCTTACAATGAGCAGTTCTTC.

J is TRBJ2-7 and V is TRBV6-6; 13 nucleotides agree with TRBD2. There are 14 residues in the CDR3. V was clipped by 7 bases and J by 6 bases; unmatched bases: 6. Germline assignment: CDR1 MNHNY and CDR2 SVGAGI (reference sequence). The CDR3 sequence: CASTPGLAGSEQYF. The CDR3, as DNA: TGTGCCAGCACCCCGGGACTAGCGGGGTCCGAGCAGTACTTC.

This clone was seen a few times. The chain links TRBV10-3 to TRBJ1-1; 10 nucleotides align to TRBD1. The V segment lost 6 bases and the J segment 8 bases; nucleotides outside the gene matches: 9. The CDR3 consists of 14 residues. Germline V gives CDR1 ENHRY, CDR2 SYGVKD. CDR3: CAISLGTGEGEAFF. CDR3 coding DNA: TGTGCCATCAGCCTTGGGACAGGGGAAGGCGAAGCTTTCTTT.

The CDR3 reads CASLPGQGWYEQFF. CDR3 bases: TGTGCCAGCCTACCGGGACAGGGTTGGTATGAGCAGTTCTTC. This rearrangement joins TRBV6-6 to TRBJ2-1; 9 bases are shared with TRBD1. With V trimmed by 8 bases and J by 8 bases, 10 bases remained unmatched. The length of the CDR3 is 14 residues. Looked up from germline, CDR1 is MNHNY and CDR2 is SVGAGI (reference sequence).

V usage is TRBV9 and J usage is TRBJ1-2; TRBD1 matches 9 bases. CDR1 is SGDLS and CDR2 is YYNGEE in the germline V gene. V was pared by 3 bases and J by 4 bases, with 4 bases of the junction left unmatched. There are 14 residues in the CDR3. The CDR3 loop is CASSGQGEGYGYTF. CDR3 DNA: TGTGCCAGCAGCGGACAGGGGGAGGGCTATGGCTACACCTTC. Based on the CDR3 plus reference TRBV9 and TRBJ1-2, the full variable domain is DSGVTQTPKHLITATGQRVTLRCSPRSGDLSVYWYQQSLDQGLQFLIQYYNGEERAKGNILERFSAQQFPDLHSELNLSSLELGDSALYFCASSGQGEGYGYTFGSGTRLTVV.

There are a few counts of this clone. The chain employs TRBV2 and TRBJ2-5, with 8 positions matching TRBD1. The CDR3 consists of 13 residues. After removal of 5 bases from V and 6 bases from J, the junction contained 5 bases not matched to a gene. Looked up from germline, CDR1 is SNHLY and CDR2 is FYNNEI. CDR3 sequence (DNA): TGTGCCAGCAGTAACGGACAGGGAAAGACCCAGTACTTC. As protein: CASSNGQGKTQYF.

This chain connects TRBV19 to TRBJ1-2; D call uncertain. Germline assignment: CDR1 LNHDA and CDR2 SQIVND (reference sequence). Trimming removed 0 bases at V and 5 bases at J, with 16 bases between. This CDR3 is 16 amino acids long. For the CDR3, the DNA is TGTGCCAGTAGTATAGAAGGCGGAAGGCCCCTTTATGGCTACACCTTC. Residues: CASSIEGGRPLYGYTF.

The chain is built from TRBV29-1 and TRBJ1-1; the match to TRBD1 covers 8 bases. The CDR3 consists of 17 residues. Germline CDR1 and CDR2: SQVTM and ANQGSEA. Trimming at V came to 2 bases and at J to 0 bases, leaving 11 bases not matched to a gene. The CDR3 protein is CSVEWGRGRGMNTEAFF. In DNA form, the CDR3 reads TGCAGCGTTGAATGGGGCAGGGGGCGAGGGATGAACACTGAAGCTTTCTTT.

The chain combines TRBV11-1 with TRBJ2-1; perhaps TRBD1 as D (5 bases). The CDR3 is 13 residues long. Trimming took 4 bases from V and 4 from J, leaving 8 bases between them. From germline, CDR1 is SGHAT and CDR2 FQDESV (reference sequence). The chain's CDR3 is CASSSRGYNEQFF. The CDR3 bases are TGTGCCAGCAGCTCTAGGGGTTACAATGAGCAGTTCTTC.

This CDR3 reads CASSPQGVEYGYTF. The CDR3 DNA follows: TGTGCCAGCAGCCCACAGGGGGTAGAATATGGCTACACCTTC. The chain couples TRBV6-5 to TRBJ1-2; 8 bases are a match to TRBD1. V was clipped by 6 bases and J by 5 bases; unmatched bases: 8. The CDR3 spans 14 residues. The V gene's germline CDR1 is MNHEY and CDR2 SVGAGI.

CDR3 coding DNA: TGTGCCAGCAGCTTGGGTCCTACGGGGGTACAAGAGACCCAGTACTTC. It specifies CASSLGPTGVQETQYF. This rearrangement joins TRBV5-4 to TRBJ2-5; the D gene is possibly TRBD2 (6 bases). Germline V gene data show CDR1 as SGHNT and CDR2 as YYREEE (reference sequence). V lost 0 bases to trimming and J lost 2 bases, with 14 bases between them. The CDR3 has 16 amino acids.

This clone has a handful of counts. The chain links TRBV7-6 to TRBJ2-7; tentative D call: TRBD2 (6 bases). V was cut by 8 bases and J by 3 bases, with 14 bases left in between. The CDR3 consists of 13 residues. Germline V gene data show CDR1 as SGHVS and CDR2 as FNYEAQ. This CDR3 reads CASGRGAGYEQYF. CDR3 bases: TGTGCCAGCGGACGCGGGGCAGGCTACGAGCAGTACTTC.

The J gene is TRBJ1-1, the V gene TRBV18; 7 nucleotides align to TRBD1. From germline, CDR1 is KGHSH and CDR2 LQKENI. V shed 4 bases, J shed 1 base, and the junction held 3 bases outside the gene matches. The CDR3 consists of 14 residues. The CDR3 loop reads CASSRRTGNTEAFF. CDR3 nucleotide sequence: TGTGCCAGCTCACGTCGGACAGGGAACACTGAAGCTTTCTTT.